The entry below gives a single T cell receptor beta chain sequence along with its context. This record comes from a study of monozygotic twins with inflammatory bowel disease. The CDR3 runs 17 residues. The germline CDR1 and CDR2 sequences are SGHDN and FVKESK. The UMIs contained a 6-nucleotide sample barcode. They were added by template switching during cDNA synthesis. TCRdb re-called the 5' RACE reads and shows each CDR3 protein once, DNA omitted. The sample data list about 160,000 distinct CDR3 sequences. The chain links TRBV14 to TRBJ2-4; TCRdb reports TRBD2, a call that lacks DNA to check it against. The clonotype originates from a human donor with ulcerative colitis or Crohn's disease, or a healthy co-twin of an affected twin (not recorded which). Sequencing was done on a sample of blood. The CDR3 loop is CASSQDPLAGAKNIQYF. The variable domain in full, completed from reference TRBV14 and TRBJ2-4, reads EAGVTQFPSHSVIEKGQTVTLRCDPISGHDNLYWYRRVMGKEIKFLLHFVKESKQDESGMPNNRFLAERTGGTYSTLKVQPAELEDSGVYFCASSQDPLAGAKNIQYFGAGTRLSVL.